A selection of T cell receptor beta chains follows, all from one sample in a study of T-cell reconstitution after alpha-beta-depleted transplantation in children. TCRdb ran MiXCR on the PCR reads and lists one entry per CDR3 protein. Altogether 450,000 to 700,000 distinct CDR3 sequences are present, roughly a quarter being singletons, with the ten largest covering under 45%. The sequenced sample was PBMCs, obtained before TCRalphabeta/CD19-depleted stem cell transplant. These receptors were obtained from a boy less than two years old with Wiskott-Aldrich syndrome, due to receive a stem cell transplant. The conserved cysteine and the conserved F or W are not part of the CDR3 here. Only part of the rows carry a size: once, few, many, or a class if the clone is expanded.

CDR3	V	J	size
ASSLARTGGNEQF	TRBV11-1	TRBJ2-1	few
AISESRGRASGNRETQY	TRBV10-3	TRBJ2-5	few
ASSYGQSEQY	TRBV5-6	TRBJ2-7	few
ASTPDRGFNTGELF	TRBV12-3/TRBV12-4	TRBJ2-2	NA
AISESRAGGEQY	TRBV10-3	TRBJ2-7	few
ASSYSTAGSYEQY	TRBV6-5	TRBJ2-7	NA
ASSLVRGAVNTGELF	TRBV7-2	TRBJ2-2	NA
ATRPTGLAGHNEQF	TRBV10-3	TRBJ2-1	NA
ASSFLGTGVNNSPLH	TRBV12-3/TRBV12-4	TRBJ1-6	NA
ASSIRLESNEQF	TRBV4-2	TRBJ2-1	few
ASSEQQGTGYT	TRBV9	TRBJ1-2	few
SAVSGRASGELF	TRBV20-1	TRBJ2-2	NA
ASSFVPSGHDTEAF	TRBV5-1	TRBJ1-1	NA
ATSGAGETQY	TRBV24-1	TRBJ2-5	few
ASSPATGSNTEAF	TRBV5-1	TRBJ1-1	NA
ASSLGGGIYNEQF	TRBV12-3/TRBV12-4	TRBJ2-1	few
ASSLRLEGGYEQY	TRBV5-6	TRBJ2-7	NA
ASRTGQVAGELF	TRBV27	TRBJ2-2	NA
ASSASPGGIETQY	TRBV3-1	TRBJ2-5	NA
ASSLVAGSYNEQF	TRBV5-1	TRBJ2-1	many
ASSFFLAGRRDEQF	TRBV5-4	TRBJ2-1	NA
ASSVGQGSKNIQY	TRBV9	TRBJ2-4	few
ATGDRHNSPLH	TRBV15	TRBJ1-6	NA
SADPAPYNEQF	TRBV20-1	TRBJ2-1	NA
ASSGSPVINEQF	TRBV7-9	TRBJ2-1	few
ASSRDSETEAF	TRBV7-3	TRBJ1-1	NA
ASSLAFKRVLYNEQF	TRBV7-7	TRBJ2-1	NA
SALTGAHNEQF	TRBV20-1	TRBJ2-1	NA
ASRPREYTEAF	TRBV5-1	TRBJ1-1	many
ATSRNIRDSYEQY	TRBV15	TRBJ2-7	NA
ASSMWTGGANVLT	TRBV7-3	TRBJ2-6	few
ASSYSGTATGEQY	TRBV11-2	TRBJ2-7	NA
ASSQVVGGEYGYT	TRBV4-2	TRBJ1-2	NA
ASSLGVEGGQNIQY	TRBV7-2	TRBJ2-4	few
ASSFDGWDTQY	TRBV7-8	TRBJ2-3	NA
SYRGVRGHSTDTQY	TRBV29-1	TRBJ2-3	NA
ASSPSGRALNEQF	TRBV5-1	TRBJ2-1	many
ASSLLGSGTFSYNEQF	TRBV4-2	TRBJ2-1	few
SVQGGPTSTDTQY	TRBV29-1	TRBJ2-3	few
ASSQDKAGEQETQY	TRBV5-1	TRBJ2-5	NA
ASSPGTGSSGANVLT	TRBV12-3/TRBV12-4	TRBJ2-6	NA
ASSPRLAGGYEQF	TRBV7-2	TRBJ2-1	NA
ASSLESPGLATDTQY	TRBV7-4	TRBJ2-3	few
SASQGTYEQY	TRBV20-1	TRBJ2-7	NA
SAQRLAGEADTQY	TRBV20-1	TRBJ2-3	NA
ASSLLNSGTGELF	TRBV5-6	TRBJ2-2	NA
ASKRSYEQY	TRBV2	TRBJ2-7	NA
ASSWTARPRNTEAF	TRBV11-2	TRBJ1-1	few
ASSIRTSGSEQY	TRBV7-2	TRBJ2-7	NA